This T cell receptor beta chain was identified in a study of breast tumors, draining lymph nodes, adjacent tissues. With regard to this clonotype: What it binds is not known.

MiXCR, applied by TCRdb to the multiplex PCR reads, yields one record per CDR3 protein. Of about 230,000 distinct CDR3 sequences in the sample, roughly 32% were seen once. This CDR3 has 14 residues. V was cut by 3 bases and J by 9 bases, with 14 bases left in between. Germline CDR1 and CDR2: LNHDA and SQIVND (reference sequence). Axillary draining lymph nodes of breast cancer patients supplied the node samples. Study findings and constraints: That most tumor T cells come from lymph nodes remained unproven. Tumors had less TCR diversity than lymph nodes, more than nontumor tissue.

V is TRBV19 and J is TRBJ2-2; D may be TRBD1 or TRBD2 (5 bases each). The sequence derives from a female donor with breast cancer. Some clones in this sample may be carry-over from other donors' samples. The source material was axillary lymph node tissue. DNA for the CDR3: TGTGCCAGTAGTATGTTGGGACCGTCGAGGGAGCTGTTTTTT. As protein: CASSMLGPSRELFF.